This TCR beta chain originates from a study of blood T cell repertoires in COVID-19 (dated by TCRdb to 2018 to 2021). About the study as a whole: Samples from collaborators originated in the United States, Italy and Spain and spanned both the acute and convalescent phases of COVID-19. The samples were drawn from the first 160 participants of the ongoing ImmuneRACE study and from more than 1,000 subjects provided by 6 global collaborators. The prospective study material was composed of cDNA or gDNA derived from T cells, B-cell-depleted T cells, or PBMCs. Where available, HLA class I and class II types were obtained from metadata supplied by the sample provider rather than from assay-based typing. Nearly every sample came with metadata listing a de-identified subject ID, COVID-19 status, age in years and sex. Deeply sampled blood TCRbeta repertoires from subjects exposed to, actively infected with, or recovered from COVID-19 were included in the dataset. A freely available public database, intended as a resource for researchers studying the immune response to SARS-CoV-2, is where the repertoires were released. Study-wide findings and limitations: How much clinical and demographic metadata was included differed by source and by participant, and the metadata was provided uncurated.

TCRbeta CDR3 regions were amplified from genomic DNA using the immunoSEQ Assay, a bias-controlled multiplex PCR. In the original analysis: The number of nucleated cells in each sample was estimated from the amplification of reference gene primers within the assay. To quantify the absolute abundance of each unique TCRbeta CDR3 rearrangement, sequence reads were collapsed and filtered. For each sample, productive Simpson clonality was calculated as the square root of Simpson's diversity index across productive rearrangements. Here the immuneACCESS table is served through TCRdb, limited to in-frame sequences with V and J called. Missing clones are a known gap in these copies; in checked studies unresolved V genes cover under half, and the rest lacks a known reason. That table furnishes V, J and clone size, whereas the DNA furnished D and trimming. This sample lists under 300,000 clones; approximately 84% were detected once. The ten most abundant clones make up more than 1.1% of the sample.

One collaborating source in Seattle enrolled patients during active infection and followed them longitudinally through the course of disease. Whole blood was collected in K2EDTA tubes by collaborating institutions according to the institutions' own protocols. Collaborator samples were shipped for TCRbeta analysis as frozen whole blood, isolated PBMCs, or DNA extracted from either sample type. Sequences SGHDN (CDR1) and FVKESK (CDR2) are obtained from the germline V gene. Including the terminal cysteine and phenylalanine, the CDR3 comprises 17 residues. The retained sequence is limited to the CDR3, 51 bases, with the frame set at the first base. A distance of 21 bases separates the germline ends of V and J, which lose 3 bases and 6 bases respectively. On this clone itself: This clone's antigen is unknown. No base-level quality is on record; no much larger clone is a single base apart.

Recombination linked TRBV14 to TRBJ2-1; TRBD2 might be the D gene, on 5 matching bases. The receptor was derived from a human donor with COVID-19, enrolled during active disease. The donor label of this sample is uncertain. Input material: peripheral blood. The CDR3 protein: CASSHPEGEGTSNEQFF. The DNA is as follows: TGTGCCAGCAGCCATCCCGAGGGCGAGGGAACCAGCAATGAGCAGTTCTTC.